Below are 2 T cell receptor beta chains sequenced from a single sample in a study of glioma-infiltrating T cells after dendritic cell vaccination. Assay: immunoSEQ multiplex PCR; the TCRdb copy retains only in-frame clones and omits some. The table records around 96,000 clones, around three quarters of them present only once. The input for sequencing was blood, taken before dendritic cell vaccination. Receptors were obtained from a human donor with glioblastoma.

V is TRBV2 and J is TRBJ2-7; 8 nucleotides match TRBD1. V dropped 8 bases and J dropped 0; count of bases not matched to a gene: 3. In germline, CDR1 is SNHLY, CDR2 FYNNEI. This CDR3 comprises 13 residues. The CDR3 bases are TGTGCCAGCGGACAGGGTACCTCCTACGAGCAGTACTTC. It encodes CASGQGTSYEQYF.

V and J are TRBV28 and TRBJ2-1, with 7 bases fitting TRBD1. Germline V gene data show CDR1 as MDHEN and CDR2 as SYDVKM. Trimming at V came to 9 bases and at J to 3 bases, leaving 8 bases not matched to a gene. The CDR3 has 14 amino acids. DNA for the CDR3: TGTGCCAGTCGAGGGACAGTTGACTACAATGAGCAGTTCTTC. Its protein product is CASRGTVDYNEQFF.